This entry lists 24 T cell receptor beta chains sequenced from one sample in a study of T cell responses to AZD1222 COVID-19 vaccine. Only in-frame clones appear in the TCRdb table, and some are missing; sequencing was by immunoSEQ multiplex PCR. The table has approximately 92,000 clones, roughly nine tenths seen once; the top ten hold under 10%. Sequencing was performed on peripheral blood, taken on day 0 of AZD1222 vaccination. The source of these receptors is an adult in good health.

The chain's CDR3 is CASSKSGRAFFEQFF. The CDR3 DNA follows: TGTGCCAGCAGCAAGAGCGGGAGGGCCTTTTTTGAGCAGTTCTTC. The chain combines TRBV7-2 with TRBJ2-1, with 10 nucleotides matching TRBD2. Germline CDR1 reads SGHTA; CDR2 reads FQGNSA. This CDR3 spans 15 amino acids. J gave up 9 bases and V 5 bases, and 10 bases lay outside the gene matches.

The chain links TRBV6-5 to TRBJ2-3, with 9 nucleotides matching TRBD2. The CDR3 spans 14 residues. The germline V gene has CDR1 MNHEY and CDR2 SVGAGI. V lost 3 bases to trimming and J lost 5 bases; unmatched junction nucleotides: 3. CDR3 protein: CASSYALAGDTQYF. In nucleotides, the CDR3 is TGTGCCAGCAGTTATGCACTAGCGGGAGATACGCAGTATTTT.

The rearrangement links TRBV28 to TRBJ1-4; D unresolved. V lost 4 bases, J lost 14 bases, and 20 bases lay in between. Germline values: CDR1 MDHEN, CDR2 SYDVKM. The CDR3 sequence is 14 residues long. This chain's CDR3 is CASSSTTPSNGLFF. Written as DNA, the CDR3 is TGTGCCAGCAGTTCCACGACTCCCTCGAATGGGCTGTTTTTT.

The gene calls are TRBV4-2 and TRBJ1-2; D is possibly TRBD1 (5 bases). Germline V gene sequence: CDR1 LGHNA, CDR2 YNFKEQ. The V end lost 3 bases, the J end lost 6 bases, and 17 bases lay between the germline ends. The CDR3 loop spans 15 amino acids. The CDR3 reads CASSHEGKGEDGYTF. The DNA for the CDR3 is TGTGCCAGCAGCCACGAAGGTAAAGGGGAGGATGGCTACACCTTC.

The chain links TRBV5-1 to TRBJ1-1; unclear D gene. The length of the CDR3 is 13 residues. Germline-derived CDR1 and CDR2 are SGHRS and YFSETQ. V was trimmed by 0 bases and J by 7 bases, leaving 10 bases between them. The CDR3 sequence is CASSLATRREAFF. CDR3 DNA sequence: TGCGCCAGCAGCTTGGCCACCAGACGTGAAGCTTTCTTT.

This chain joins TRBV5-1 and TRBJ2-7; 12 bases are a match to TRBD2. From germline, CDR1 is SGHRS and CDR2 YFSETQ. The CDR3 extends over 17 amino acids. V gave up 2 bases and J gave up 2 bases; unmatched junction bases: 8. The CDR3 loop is CASSFTGTSGFTYEQYF. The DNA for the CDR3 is TGCGCCAGCAGCTTCACCGGGACTAGCGGGTTTACCTACGAGCAGTACTTC.

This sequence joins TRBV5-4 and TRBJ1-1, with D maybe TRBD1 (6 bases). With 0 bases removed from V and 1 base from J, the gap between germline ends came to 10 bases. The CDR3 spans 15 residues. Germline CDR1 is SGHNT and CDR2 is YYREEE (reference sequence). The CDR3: CASSLARTANTEAFF. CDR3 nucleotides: TGTGCCAGCAGCTTGGCTAGGACAGCGAACACTGAAGCTTTCTTT.

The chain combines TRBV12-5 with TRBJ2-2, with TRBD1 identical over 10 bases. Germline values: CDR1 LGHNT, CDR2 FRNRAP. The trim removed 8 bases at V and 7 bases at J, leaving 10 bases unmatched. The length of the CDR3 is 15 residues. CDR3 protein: CASISGQGVIGELFF. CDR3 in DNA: TGTGCTAGTATCTCCGGACAGGGGGTAATCGGGGAGCTGTTTTTT.

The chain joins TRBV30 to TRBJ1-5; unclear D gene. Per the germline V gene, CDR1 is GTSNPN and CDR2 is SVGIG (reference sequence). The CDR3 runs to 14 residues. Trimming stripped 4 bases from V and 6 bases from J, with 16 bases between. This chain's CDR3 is CAWTHGLEGQPQHF. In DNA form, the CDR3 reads TGTGCCTGGACTCACGGACTAGAGGGTCAGCCCCAGCATTTT.

The CDR3 sequence is CASGTATETEAFF. CDR3 nucleotide sequence: TGTGCCAGCGGAACAGCTACGGAGACTGAAGCTTTCTTT. The chain uses TRBV28 and TRBJ1-1; no firm D call. V was pared by 8 bases and J by 5 bases, with 15 bases between. This CDR3 comprises 13 residues. From germline, CDR1 is MDHEN and CDR2 SYDVKM.

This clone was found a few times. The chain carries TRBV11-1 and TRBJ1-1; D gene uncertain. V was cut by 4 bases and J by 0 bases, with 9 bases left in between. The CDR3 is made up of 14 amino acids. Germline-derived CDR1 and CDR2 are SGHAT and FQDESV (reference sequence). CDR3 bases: TGTGCCAGCAGCTCTCTCGTTATGAACACTGAAGCTTTCTTT. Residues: CASSSLVMNTEAFF.

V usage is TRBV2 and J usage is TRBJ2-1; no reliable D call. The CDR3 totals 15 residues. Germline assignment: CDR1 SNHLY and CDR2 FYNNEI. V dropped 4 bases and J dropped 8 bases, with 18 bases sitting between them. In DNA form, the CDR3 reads TGTGCCAGCAGTGCGCCGGGCCCGTTTAGGGATGAGCAGTTCTTC. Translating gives CASSAPGPFRDEQFF.

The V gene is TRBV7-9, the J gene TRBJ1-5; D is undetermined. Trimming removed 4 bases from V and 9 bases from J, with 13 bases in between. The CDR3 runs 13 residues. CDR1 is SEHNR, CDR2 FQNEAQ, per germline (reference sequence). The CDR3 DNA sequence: TGTGCCAGCAGCTCCCTGACCGATATGCCCCAGCATTTT. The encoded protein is CASSSLTDMPQHF.

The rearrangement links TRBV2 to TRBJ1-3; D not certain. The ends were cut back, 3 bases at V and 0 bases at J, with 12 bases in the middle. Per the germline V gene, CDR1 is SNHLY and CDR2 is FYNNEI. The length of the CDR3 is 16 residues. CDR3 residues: CASSDRAAYSGNTIYF. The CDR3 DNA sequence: TGTGCCAGCAGTGACCGGGCCGCTTACTCTGGAAACACCATATATTTT.

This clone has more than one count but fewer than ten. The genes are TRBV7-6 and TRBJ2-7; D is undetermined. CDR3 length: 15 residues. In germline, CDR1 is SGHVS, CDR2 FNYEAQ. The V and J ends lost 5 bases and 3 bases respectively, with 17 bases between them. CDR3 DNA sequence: TGTGCCAGCAGCACCCGGGTTTCAGGCGTCTACGAGCAGTACTTC. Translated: CASSTRVSGVYEQYF.

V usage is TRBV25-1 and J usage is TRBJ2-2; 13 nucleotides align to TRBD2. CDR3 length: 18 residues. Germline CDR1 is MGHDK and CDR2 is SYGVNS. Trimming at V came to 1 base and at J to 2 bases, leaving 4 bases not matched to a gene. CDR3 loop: CASSELGTSGINTGELFF. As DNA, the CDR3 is TGTGCCAGCAGTGAATTAGGGACTAGCGGGATAAACACCGGGGAGCTGTTTTTT.

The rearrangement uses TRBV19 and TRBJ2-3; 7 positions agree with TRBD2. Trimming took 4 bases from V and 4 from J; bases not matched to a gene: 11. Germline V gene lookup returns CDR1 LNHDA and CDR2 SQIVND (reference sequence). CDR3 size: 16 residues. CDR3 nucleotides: TGTGCCAGTAGTACCCACCGGGGAGGGAACGCAGATACGCAGTATTTT. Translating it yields CASSTHRGGNADTQYF.

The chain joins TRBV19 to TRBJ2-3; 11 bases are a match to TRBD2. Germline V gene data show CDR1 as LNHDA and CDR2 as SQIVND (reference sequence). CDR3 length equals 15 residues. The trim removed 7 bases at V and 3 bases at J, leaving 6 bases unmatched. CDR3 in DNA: TGTGCCAGTACGGTCGGACTAGCGGGTACAGATACGCAGTATTTT. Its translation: CASTVGLAGTDTQYF.

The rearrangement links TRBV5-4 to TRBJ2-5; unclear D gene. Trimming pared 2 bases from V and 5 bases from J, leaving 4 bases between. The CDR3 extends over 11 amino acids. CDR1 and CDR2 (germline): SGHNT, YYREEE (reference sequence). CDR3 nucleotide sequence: TGTGCCAGCAGCTTTGGGGAGACCCAGTACTTC. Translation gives CASSFGETQYF.

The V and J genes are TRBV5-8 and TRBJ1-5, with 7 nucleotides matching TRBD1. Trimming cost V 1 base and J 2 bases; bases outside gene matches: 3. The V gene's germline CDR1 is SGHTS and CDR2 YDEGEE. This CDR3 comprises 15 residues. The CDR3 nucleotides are TGTGCCAGCAGCTTGACAGGGGCTGGCAATCAGCCCCAGCATTTT. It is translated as CASSLTGAGNQPQHF.

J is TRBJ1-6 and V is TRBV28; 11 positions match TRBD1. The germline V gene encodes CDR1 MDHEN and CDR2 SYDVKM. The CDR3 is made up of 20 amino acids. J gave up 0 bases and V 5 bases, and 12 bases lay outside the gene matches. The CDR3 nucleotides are TGTGCCAGCAGTCCCCTCGGGACAGGGGGAGGAAGCTCCTATAATTCACCCCTCCACTTT. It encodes CASSPLGTGGGSSYNSPLHF.

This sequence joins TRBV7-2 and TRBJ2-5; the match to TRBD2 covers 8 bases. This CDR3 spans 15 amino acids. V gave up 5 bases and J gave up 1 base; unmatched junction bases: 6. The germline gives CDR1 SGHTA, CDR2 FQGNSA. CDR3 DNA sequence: TGTGCCAGCAGCATGCAAGCGGGGGTCCAAGAGACCCAGTACTTC. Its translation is CASSMQAGVQETQYF.

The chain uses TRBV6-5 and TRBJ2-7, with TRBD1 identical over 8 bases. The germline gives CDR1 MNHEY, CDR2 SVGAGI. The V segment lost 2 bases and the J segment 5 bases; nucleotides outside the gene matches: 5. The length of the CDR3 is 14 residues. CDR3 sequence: CASSYRQGTDEQYF. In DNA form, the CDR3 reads TGTGCCAGCAGTTACAGACAGGGGACCGACGAGCAGTACTTC.

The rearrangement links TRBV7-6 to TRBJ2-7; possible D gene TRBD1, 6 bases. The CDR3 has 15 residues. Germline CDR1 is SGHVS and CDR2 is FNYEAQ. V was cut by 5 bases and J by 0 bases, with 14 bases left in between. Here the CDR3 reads CASSRDRSPSYEQYF. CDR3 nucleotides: TGTGCCAGCAGCCGTGACAGGTCCCCCTCCTACGAGCAGTACTTC.